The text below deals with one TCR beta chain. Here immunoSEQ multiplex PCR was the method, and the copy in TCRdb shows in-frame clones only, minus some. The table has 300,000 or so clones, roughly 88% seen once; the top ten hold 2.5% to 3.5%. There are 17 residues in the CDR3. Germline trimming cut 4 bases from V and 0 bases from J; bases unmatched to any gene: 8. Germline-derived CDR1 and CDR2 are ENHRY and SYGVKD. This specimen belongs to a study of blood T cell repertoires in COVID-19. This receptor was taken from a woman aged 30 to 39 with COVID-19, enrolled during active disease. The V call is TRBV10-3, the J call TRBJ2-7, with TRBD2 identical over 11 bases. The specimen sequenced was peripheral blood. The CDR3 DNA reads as TGTGCCATCAGTGGACTAGCGGGATCTGATGTCTCCTACGAGCAGTACTTC. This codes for CAISGLAGSDVSYEQYF.